Following are 5 T cell receptor beta chains from one sample sequenced in a study of cytomegalovirus exposure and HLA in healthy donors. Amplification used 60 Vbeta primers and 13 Jbeta primers. This table comes from immunoSEQ multiplex PCR, and its TCRdb copy is limited to in-frame clones, with some not included. Of about 120,000 clones in the sample, roughly a tenth were seen once. The specimen was PBMCs. The receptors stem from a man younger than 40 in good health and CMV-seronegative.

This chain links TRBV5-4 with TRBJ2-3; weak D call: TRBD1 (5 bases). The germline V gene encodes CDR1 SGHNT and CDR2 YYREEE (reference sequence). V lost 3 bases and J lost 3, with 14 bases in between. This CDR3 is 15 amino acids long. The CDR3 DNA reads TGTGCCAGCAGCTCCAGGGATCATCGGACAGATACGCAGTATTTT. This codes for CASSSRDHRTDTQYF.

The gene calls are TRBV30 and TRBJ1-2; D call uncertain. V shed 4 bases and J shed 7 bases, with 13 bases lying between them. Germline assignment: CDR1 GTSNPN and CDR2 SVGIG (reference sequence). The CDR3 has 12 residues. The CDR3 loop is CAWIGGSLGYTF. CDR3 sequence (DNA): TGTGCCTGGATCGGAGGGAGCCTTGGCTACACCTTC.

The sample holds a few counts of this clone. CDR3 sequence (DNA): TGTGCTAGTGGCCCGGGACTAGCGGGATTAACCTACGAGCAGTACTTC. This sequence encodes CASGPGLAGLTYEQYF. The chain is built from TRBV12-5 and TRBJ2-7; 13 positions match TRBD2. V was clipped by 6 bases and J by 2 bases; unmatched bases: 7. This CDR3 contains 16 residues. The germline V gene has CDR1 LGHNT and CDR2 FRNRAP.

The rearrangement links TRBV5-4 to TRBJ2-7; weak D call: TRBD2 (6 bases). Per the germline V gene, CDR1 is SGHNT and CDR2 is YYREEE (reference sequence). With 4 bases removed from V and 1 base from J, the gap between germline ends came to 15 bases. The CDR3 covers 15 residues. CDR3 DNA: TGTGCCAGCAGCCCCCAATCTAGCGAATCCTACGAGCAGTACTTC. Translated: CASSPQSSESYEQYF.

This chain uses TRBV2 with TRBJ1-2; D perhaps matches TRBD1 (6 bases). The CDR3 loop spans 11 amino acids. Germline V gene sequence: CDR1 SNHLY, CDR2 FYNNEI. V gave up 9 bases and J gave up 7 bases, with 12 bases separating them. The CDR3 is CARFTGSGYTF. CDR3 sequence (DNA): TGTGCCAGGTTCACAGGGTCTGGCTACACCTTC.